This T cell receptor beta chain was documented in a study of T cell repertoires in cytomegalovirus infection. Study summary: Public TCR beta signatures were indicative of both CMV infection and a matching HLA type.

MiXCR was run by TCRdb on the reads, yielding one entry per CDR3 protein. The table shows roughly 54,000 distinct CDR3 sequences, with 25% to 40% occurring only once. The V and J ends lost 5 bases and 0 bases, in that order; junction bases with no gene match: 11. Per the germline V gene, CDR1 is SGHVS and CDR2 is FNYEAQ. The CDR3 has 18 amino acids. This clonotype occurred many times. Its matching antigen is unknown. Sample: PBMCs, sequenced either directly or after in vitro stimulation (not recorded which). The chain uses TRBV7-6 and TRBJ2-7, with 12 bases matching TRBD1. This receptor was obtained from a human donor in good health (CMV status not recorded). Some clones in this sample may be carry-over from other donors' samples. The CDR3 DNA reads TGTGCCAGCAGCCGTGGGACAGGGGGCCTTCACAGCTCCTACGAGCAGTACTTC. Protein sequence: CASSRGTGGLHSSYEQYF.